Shown below are 20 T cell receptor beta chains from a single sample sequenced in a study of radiotherapy plus CTLA-4 blockade in lung cancer. Using immunoSEQ multiplex PCR, the repertoire was profiled, and TCRdb retains in-frame clones only, with some absent. The sample lists about 49,000 clones; around 83% were seen once. The source material was peripheral blood, sampled from a patient treated with radiotherapy plus ipilimumab. The receptors stem from a human donor with non-small cell lung cancer whose response to radiotherapy plus ipilimumab could not be evaluated.

This sequence joins TRBV10-3 and TRBJ1-1; TRBD1 aligns across 8 bases. Germline CDR1 and CDR2: ENHRY and SYGVKD. V gave up 0 bases and J gave up 11 bases; unmatched junction bases: 2. This CDR3 spans 12 amino acids. The CDR3, as DNA: TGTGCCATCAGTGAGTCGACAGGGGAGGCTTTCTTT. It yields the protein CAISESTGEAFF.

The rearrangement uses TRBV7-9 and TRBJ2-1; a weak D match, TRBD1 (6 bases). Trimming took off 5 bases at V and 0 bases at J, with 14 bases between the two ends. The length of the CDR3 is 16 residues. The germline gives CDR1 SEHNR, CDR2 FQNEAQ (reference sequence). The DNA for the CDR3 is TGTGCCAGCAGCCCCGGACAGTGGAGCTCCTACAATGAGCAGTTCTTC. As protein: CASSPGQWSSYNEQFF.

The CDR3 loop reads CASSLSEGGIDTQYF. Here the CDR3 DNA reads TGTGCCAGCAGCTTGTCCGAAGGGGGAATAGATACGCAGTATTTT. J is TRBJ2-3 and V is TRBV5-4; D is possibly TRBD1 (6 bases). The V gene's germline CDR1 is SGHNT and CDR2 YYREEE (reference sequence). This CDR3 has 15 residues. V lost 1 base and J 5 bases, leaving 14 bases between the germline ends.

The rearrangement uses TRBV5-4 and TRBJ1-1; 11 bases are shared with TRBD1. The CDR3 extends over 14 amino acids. The V gene end was trimmed by 5 bases and the J gene end by 4 bases; junction bases not matched to a gene: 4. Germline-derived CDR1 and CDR2 are SGHNT and YYREEE (reference sequence). The CDR3 here is CASSRTGGGTEAFF. CDR3 nucleotide sequence: TGTGCCAGCAGTCGGACAGGGGGCGGCACTGAAGCTTTCTTT.

V gene TRBV28 combines with J gene TRBJ1-3; 10 bases map to TRBD1. Germline values: CDR1 MDHEN, CDR2 SYDVKM. After removal of 5 bases from V and 4 bases from J, the junction contained 8 bases not matched to a gene. The CDR3 runs 16 residues. The DNA for the CDR3 is TGTGCCAGCAGTGGCCGACAGGGGGCTAGAGGAAACACCATATATTTT. Its protein is CASSGRQGARGNTIYF. Based on the CDR3 plus reference TRBV28 and TRBJ1-3, the full variable domain is DVKVTQSSRYLVKRTGEKVFLECVQDMDHENMFWYRQDPGLGLRLIYFSYDVKMKEKGDIPEGYSVSREKKERFSLILESASTNQTSMYLCASSGRQGARGNTIYFGEGSWLTVV.

V gene TRBV29-1 combines with J gene TRBJ1-1; D call uncertain. CDR1 is SQVTM and CDR2 is ANQGSEA in the germline V gene. The CDR3 covers 11 residues. Trimming took off 7 bases at V and 5 bases at J, with 11 bases between the two ends. CDR3 residues: CSAKAVTEAFF. The CDR3 nucleotides read TGCAGCGCCAAGGCGGTTACTGAAGCTTTCTTT.

Remarks on this clone: Since no conserved phenylalanine or tryptophan closes the CDR3, a read error is the likely cause. No DNA is shown, since the ends of the CDR3 on it are uncertain; the CDR3 is the one TCRdb lists. The chain links TRBV7-9 to TRBJ2-7; TRBD1 was called by the table and not checked on the DNA. The CDR3 contains 11 residues when both ends are counted. Germline loops: CDR1 SEHNR, CDR2 FQNEAQ (reference sequence). Here the CDR3 reads CASSLGTVLNH.

This sequence joins TRBV9 and TRBJ2-2; D is possibly TRBD2 (7 bases). The CDR3 consists of 15 residues. Germline assignment: CDR1 SGDLS and CDR2 YYNGEE. Trimming took 3 bases from V and 1 from J, leaving 10 bases between them. The CDR3 nucleotides read TGTGCCAGCAGCGAGGGGGGGATGAACACCGGGGAGCTGTTTTTT. Amino acid sequence: CASSEGGMNTGELFF.

This clone has more than one count but fewer than ten. The chain joins TRBV27 to TRBJ1-1, with no clear D. Germline V gene data show CDR1 as MNHEY and CDR2 as SMNVEV (reference sequence). Trimming removed 3 bases from V and 0 bases from J, with 11 bases in between. There are 15 residues in the CDR3. The CDR3 region is CASSLTRNLNTEAFF. DNA of the CDR3: TGTGCCAGCAGTTTGACACGGAATCTGAACACTGAAGCTTTCTTT.

The genes are TRBV28 and TRBJ1-4, with TRBD1 identical over 7 bases. CDR1 MDHEN and CDR2 SYDVKM come from the germline V gene. V shed 1 base and J 7 bases; nucleotides not matched to a gene: 9. The CDR3 covers 16 residues. CDR3 loop: CASSLFLTGAGEKLFF. CDR3 DNA: TGTGCCAGCAGTTTATTCCTAACAGGGGCAGGTGAAAAACTGTTTTTT.

V usage is TRBV4-1 and J usage is TRBJ2-5; D gene unclear. The CDR3 spans 14 residues. Germline V gives CDR1 MGHRA, CDR2 YSYEKL. Trimming cost V 4 bases and J 0 bases, with 9 bases left between them. CDR3 coding DNA: TGCGCCAGCAGCCGGCTCTCATACCAAGAGACCCAGTACTTC. Residues: CASSRLSYQETQYF.

This chain links TRBV28 with TRBJ1-2; maybe TRBD1 (5 bases). The germline CDR1 and CDR2 sequences are MDHEN and SYDVKM. Deletions cut 3 bases from V and 3 bases from J, with 20 bases between. This CDR3 region has 17 residues. CDR3 sequence (DNA): TGTGCCAGCAGTTTTTTACTAAACTCAAGGGGCGACTATGGCTACACCTTC. The encoded protein is CASSFLLNSRGDYGYTF.

The rearrangement links TRBV28 to TRBJ1-5; the D is unclear. Trimming took off 6 bases at V and 0 bases at J, with 3 bases between the two ends. The CDR3 extends over 12 amino acids. Germline V gene data show CDR1 as MDHEN and CDR2 as SYDVKM. This CDR3 reads CASSYSNQPQHF. CDR3 coding DNA: TGTGCCAGCAGCTATAGCAATCAGCCCCAGCATTTT.

J is TRBJ2-1 and V is TRBV7-8; 12 nucleotides match TRBD2. Unmatched junction bases numbered 5, after V lost 5 bases and J lost 3 bases. Germline V gives CDR1 SGHVS, CDR2 FQNEAQ. CDR3 length equals 16 residues. The chain's CDR3 is CASSPGLAGLYNEQFF. The CDR3 nucleotides read TGTGCCAGCAGCCCCGGACTAGCGGGACTCTACAATGAGCAGTTCTTC.

This clone appeared a few times. This CDR3 reads CASSQEVGSSNQPQHF. The DNA for the CDR3 is TGTGCCAGCAGCCAAGAAGTGGGGAGTAGCAATCAGCCCCAGCATTTT. The V call is TRBV4-2, the J call TRBJ1-5; D is unresolved. The germline V and J ends were trimmed by 0 bases and 0 bases, with 9 bases remaining between them. Germline V lookup: CDR1 LGHNA, CDR2 YNFKEQ. The CDR3 totals 16 residues.

The chain has TRBV7-2 and TRBJ1-5; weak D call: TRBD1 (5 bases). Germline CDR1 SGHTA, CDR2 FQGNSA. This CDR3 is built from 14 residues. V was pared by 0 bases and J by 6 bases, with 9 bases between. Written as DNA, the CDR3 is TGTGCCAGCAGCTTAGCGACAGAAGGTCAGCCCCAGCATTTT. It yields the protein CASSLATEGQPQHF.

The chain's CDR3 is CASSPYMTGTGELFF. As DNA, the CDR3 is TGTGCCAGCTCACCTTATATGACAGGCACCGGGGAGCTGTTTTTT. The rearrangement uses TRBV18 and TRBJ2-2, with D possibly TRBD1 on 6 matching bases. Looked up from germline, CDR1 is KGHSH and CDR2 is LQKENI. V lost 3 bases and J lost 4, with 12 bases in between. The CDR3 consists of 15 residues.

The chain couples TRBV7-2 to TRBJ2-7; D remains ambiguous. The CDR3 sequence is 15 residues long. Germline values: CDR1 SGHTA, CDR2 FQGNSA. Trimming pared 1 base from V and 1 base from J, leaving 11 bases between. CDR3 coding DNA: TGTGCCAGCAGCTTAGAGGCAGGCCAGTCCTACGAGCAGTACTTC. Translation: CASSLEAGQSYEQYF.

The chain carries TRBV28 and TRBJ1-3; TRBD1 aligns across 7 bases. Unmatched junction bases numbered 5, after V lost 5 bases and J lost 4 bases. This CDR3 has 14 residues. From germline, CDR1 is MDHEN and CDR2 SYDVKM. The CDR3 region is CASSPGTVGNTIYF. The CDR3 region has the DNA TGTGCCAGCAGTCCAGGGACAGTCGGAAACACCATATATTTT.

The chain carries TRBV7-9 and TRBJ2-7, with TRBD2 identical over 11 bases. V gave up 4 bases and J gave up 4 bases; unmatched junction bases: 6. Germline V gene data show CDR1 as SEHNR and CDR2 as FQNEAQ (reference sequence). This CDR3 region has 15 residues. CDR3 sequence (DNA): TGTGCCAGCAGCTATATAGCGGGAGGGTTTTACGAGCAGTACTTC. Its protein is CASSYIAGGFYEQYF.